A single sample is the source of the 10 T cell receptor beta chains below, sequenced in a study of vaccination and CD4 T cells after COVID-19 (dated by TCRdb to 2022 to 2024). The treatment or condition label, read with the paper, signifies: roughly nine-day PBMC culture with coronavirus spike peptide pools or control peptides (ViraFEST assay). Library creation used PCR. Sequencing took place on an Illumina iSeq 100. DNA from cultured CD4+ T cells was subjected to TCR sequencing with the Oncomine TCR Beta short-read assay at the Johns Hopkins FTIC core. TCRdb itself trimmed the public reads at Q25 with fastp, ran MiXCR and retained productive beta chains. Rows are unified per CDR3 protein, each entry keeping the most common DNA and genes. The sample profile shows 14,000 or so distinct CDR3 sequences; around 50% of them were found once. Roughly 8.4% of the sample is held by the ten biggest clonotypes.

Their antigens are not known. This material consisted of CD4+ T cells from blood, cultured in vitro, taken before SARS-CoV-2 vaccination. These receptors all come from a human donor who had recovered from COVID-19.

The chain is built from TRBV19 and TRBJ2-7, with 12 positions matching TRBD2. Trimming took 8 bases from V and 4 from J; bases not matched to a gene: 9. This CDR3 spans 15 amino acids. Germline assignment: CDR1 LNHDA and CDR2 SQIVND (reference sequence). CDR3 coding DNA: TGTGCCAGTGGTAGACTAGCGGGAGTAGTATACGAGCAGTACTTC. Amino acids: CASGRLAGVVYEQYF.

The chain combines TRBV10-3 with TRBJ2-3; no clear D. The germline V and J ends were trimmed by 4 bases and 4 bases, with 9 bases remaining between them. This CDR3 is built from 13 residues. The V gene's germline CDR1 is ENHRY and CDR2 SYGVKD. CDR3: CAISVNGADTQYF. The DNA of the CDR3 is TGTGCCATCAGTGTGAATGGGGCAGATACGCAGTATTTT.

This clonotype was seen a handful of times. The rearrangement links TRBV28 to TRBJ1-1, with D perhaps matching TRBD1 (6 bases). Trimming took off 4 bases at V and 1 base at J, with 10 bases between the two ends. The germline V gene encodes CDR1 MDHEN and CDR2 SYDVKM. This CDR3 comprises 14 residues. In DNA form, the CDR3 reads TGTGCCAGCAGTTCTCGGGGGCAGAACACTGAAGCTTTCTTT. Its protein is CASSSRGQNTEAFF.

The V and J genes are TRBV20-1 and TRBJ1-1; no firm D call. V dropped 2 bases and J dropped 0 bases, with 4 bases sitting between them. Germline V lookup: CDR1 DFQATT, CDR2 SNEGSKA (reference sequence). CDR3 length equals 12 residues. The DNA for the CDR3 is TGCAGTGCTAGACAGTTGAACACTGAAGCTTTCTTT. Its protein is CSARQLNTEAFF.

The CDR3 region is CASSEGPHQPQHF. As DNA, the CDR3 is TGTGCCAGTAGTGAAGGGCCGCATCAGCCCCAGCATTTT. The genes are TRBV19 and TRBJ1-5, with D unresolved. CDR3 length equals 13 residues. Trimming removed 5 bases from V and 5 bases from J, with 10 bases in between. The germline gives CDR1 LNHDA, CDR2 SQIVND (reference sequence).

J is TRBJ1-1 and V is TRBV15; 7 bases are shared with TRBD1. CDR3 length equals 21 residues. After removal of 5 bases from V and 3 bases from J, the junction contained 27 bases not matched to a gene. The germline V gene encodes CDR1 LNHNV and CDR2 YYDKDF (reference sequence). CDR3 sequence reads: CATSPHGGGRQGRGLDTEAFF. For the CDR3, the DNA is TGTGCCACCAGCCCTCACGGGGGGGGGAGACAGGGAAGAGGATTGGACACTGAAGCTTTCTTT.

This rearrangement joins TRBV11-1 to TRBJ2-3; D unresolved. V lost 1 base and J lost 0, with 5 bases in between. The CDR3 extends over 14 amino acids. Germline CDR1 is SGHAT and CDR2 is FQDESV (reference sequence). CDR3 bases: TGTGCCAGCAGCTTAGGCTATAGCACAGATACGCAGTATTTT. This encodes CASSLGYSTDTQYF.

This clonotype was seen only once. This chain joins TRBV20-1 and TRBJ1-6; TRBD1 matches 10 bases. The CDR3 length is 16 residues. J lost 7 bases, V lost 3 bases, and 9 bases had no gene match. Germline CDR1 reads DFQATT; CDR2 reads SNEGSKA (reference sequence). CDR3 nucleotides: TGCAGTGCTAGCACCCGGGACAGGGGACTCAATTCACCCCTCCACTTT. Its translation is CSASTRDRGLNSPLHF.

Turning to this clonotype: The germline gene is not matched at one end of the junction; a read error may be the cause. The gene calls are TRBV15 and TRBJ1-1; D is ambiguous. The CDR3 spans 12 residues. Germline V gene sequence: CDR1 LNHNV, CDR2 YYDKDF (reference sequence). Written as DNA, the CDR3 is TGTGCCACCAGCAGAGATAACCAAGAAGGTTTCTTT. This translates into CATSRDNQEGFF. Looking up the rest from reference TRBV15 and TRBJ1-1 gives the full variable domain: DAMVIQNPRYQVTQFGKPVTLSCSQTLNHNVMYWYQQKSSQAPKLLFHYYDKDFNNEADTPDNFQSRRPNTSFCFLDIRSPGLGDTAMYLCATSRDNQEGFFGQGTRLTVV.

This chain links TRBV20-1 with TRBJ1-1; D gene ambiguous. The CDR3 runs to 14 residues. V was clipped by 6 bases and J by 1 base, with 15 bases between them. Germline V gives CDR1 DFQATT, CDR2 SNEGSKA (reference sequence). In DNA form, the CDR3 reads TGCAGTGCATTAGAAGGGCATAAGAACACTGAAGCTTTCTTT. Its translation is CSALEGHKNTEAFF.